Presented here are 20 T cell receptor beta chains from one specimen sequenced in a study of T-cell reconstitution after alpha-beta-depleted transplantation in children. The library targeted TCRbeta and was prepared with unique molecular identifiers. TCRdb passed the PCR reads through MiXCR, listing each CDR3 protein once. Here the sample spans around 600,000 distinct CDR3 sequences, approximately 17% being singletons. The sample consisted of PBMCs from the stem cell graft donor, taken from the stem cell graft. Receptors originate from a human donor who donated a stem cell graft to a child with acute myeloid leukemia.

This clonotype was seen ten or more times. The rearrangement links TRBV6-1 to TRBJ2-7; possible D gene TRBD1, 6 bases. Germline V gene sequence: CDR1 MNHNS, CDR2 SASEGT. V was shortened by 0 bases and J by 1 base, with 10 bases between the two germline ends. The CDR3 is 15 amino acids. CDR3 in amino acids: CASSEAVQGSYEQYV. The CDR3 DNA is TGTGCCAGCAGTGAAGCTGTTCAGGGGTCCTACGAGCAGTACGTC.

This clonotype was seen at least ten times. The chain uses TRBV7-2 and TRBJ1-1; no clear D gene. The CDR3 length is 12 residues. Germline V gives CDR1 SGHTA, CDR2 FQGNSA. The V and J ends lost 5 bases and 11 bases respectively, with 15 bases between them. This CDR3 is CASSPGRTRAFF. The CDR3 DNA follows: TGTGCCAGCAGCCCTGGACGGACTAGGGCTTTCTTT.

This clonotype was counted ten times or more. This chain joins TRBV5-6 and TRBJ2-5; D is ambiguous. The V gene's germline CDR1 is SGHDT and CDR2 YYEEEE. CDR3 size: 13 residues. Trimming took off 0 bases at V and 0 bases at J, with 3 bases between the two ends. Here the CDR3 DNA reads TGTGCCAGCAGCTTGGAGCACCAAGAGACCCAGTACTTC. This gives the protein CASSLEHQETQYF.

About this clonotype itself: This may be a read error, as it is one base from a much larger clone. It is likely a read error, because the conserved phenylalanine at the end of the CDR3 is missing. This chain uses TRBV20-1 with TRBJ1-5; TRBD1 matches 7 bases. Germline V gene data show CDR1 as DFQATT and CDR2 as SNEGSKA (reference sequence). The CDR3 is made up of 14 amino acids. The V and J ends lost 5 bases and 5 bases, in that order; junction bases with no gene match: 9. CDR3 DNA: TGCAGTGCTCTACCCCCACAGGGGCATCAGCCCCAGCATGTT. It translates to CSALPPQGHQPQHV.

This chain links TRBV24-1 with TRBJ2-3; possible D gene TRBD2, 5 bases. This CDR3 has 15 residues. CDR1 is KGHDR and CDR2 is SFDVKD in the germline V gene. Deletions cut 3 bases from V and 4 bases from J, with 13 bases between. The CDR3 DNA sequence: TGTGCCACCAGTGATCAACGGGGAGTTTCAGATACGCAGTATTTT. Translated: CATSDQRGVSDTQYF.

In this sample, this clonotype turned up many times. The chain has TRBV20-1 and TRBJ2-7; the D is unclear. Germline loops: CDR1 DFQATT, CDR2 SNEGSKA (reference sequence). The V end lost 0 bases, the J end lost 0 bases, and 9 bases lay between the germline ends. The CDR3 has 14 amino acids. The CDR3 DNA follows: TGCAGTGCTAGAGAGGGTGCCAGCTCCTACGAGCAGTACTTC. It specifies CSAREGASSYEQYF.

CDR3 coding DNA: TGTGCCAGCAGTTACAGAGGTATTACAAGTGGTGAGCAGTTCTTC. Protein: CASSYRGITSGEQFF. The chain combines TRBV6-5 with TRBJ2-1; D gene uncertain. With 2 bases removed from V and 9 bases from J, the gap between germline ends came to 17 bases. Germline V lookup: CDR1 MNHEY, CDR2 SVGAGI. There are 15 residues in the CDR3.

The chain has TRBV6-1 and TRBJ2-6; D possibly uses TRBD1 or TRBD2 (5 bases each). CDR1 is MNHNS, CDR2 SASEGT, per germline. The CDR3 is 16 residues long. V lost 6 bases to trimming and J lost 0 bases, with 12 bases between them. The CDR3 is CASRSPGSSGANVLTF. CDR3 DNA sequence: TGTGCCAGCAGGTCCCCAGGGAGCTCTGGGGCCAACGTCCTGACTTTC.

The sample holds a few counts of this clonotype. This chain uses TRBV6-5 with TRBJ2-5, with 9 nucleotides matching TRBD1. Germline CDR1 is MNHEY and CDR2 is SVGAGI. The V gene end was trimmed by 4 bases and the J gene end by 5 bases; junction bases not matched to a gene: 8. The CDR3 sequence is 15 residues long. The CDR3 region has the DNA TGTGCCAGCAGTTCCTCGACAGGGGGATTGGAGACCCAGTACTTC. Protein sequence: CASSSSTGGLETQYF.

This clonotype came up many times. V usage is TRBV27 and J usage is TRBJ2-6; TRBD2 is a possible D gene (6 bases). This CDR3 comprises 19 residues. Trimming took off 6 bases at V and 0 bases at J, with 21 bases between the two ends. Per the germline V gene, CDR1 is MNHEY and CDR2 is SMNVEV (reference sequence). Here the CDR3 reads CASSFSGVVPSSGANVLTF. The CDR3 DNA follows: TGTGCCAGCAGCTTCTCGGGGGTGGTCCCAAGCTCTGGGGCCAACGTCCTGACTTTC.

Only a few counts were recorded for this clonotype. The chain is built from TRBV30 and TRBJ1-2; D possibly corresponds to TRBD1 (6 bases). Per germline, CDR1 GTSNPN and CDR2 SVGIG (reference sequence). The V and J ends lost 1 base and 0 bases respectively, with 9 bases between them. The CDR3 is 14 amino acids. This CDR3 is CAWSETGTNYGYTF. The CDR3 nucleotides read TGTGCCTGGAGTGAGACAGGTACTAACTATGGCTACACCTTC.

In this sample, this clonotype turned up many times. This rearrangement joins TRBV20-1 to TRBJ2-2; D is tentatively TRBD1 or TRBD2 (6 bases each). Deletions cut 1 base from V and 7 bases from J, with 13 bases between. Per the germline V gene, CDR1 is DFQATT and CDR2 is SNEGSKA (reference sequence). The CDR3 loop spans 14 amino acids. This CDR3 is CSARGPGEVGELFF. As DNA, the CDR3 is TGCAGTGCTAGAGGTCCAGGGGAGGTCGGGGAGCTGTTTTTT.

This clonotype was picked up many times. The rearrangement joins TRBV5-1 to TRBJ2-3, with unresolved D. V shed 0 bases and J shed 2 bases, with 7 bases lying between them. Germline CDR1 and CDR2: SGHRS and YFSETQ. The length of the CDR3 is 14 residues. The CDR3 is CASSLVLYTDTQYF. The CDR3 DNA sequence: TGCGCCAGCAGCTTGGTCTTGTACACAGATACGCAGTATTTT.

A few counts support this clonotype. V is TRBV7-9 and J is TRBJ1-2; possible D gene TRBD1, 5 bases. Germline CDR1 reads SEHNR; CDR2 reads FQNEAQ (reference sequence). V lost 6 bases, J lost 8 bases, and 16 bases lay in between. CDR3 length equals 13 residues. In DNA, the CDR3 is TGTGCCAGCAGAGAAGGAGGGGCCGGGGGCTACACCTTC. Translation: CASREGGAGGYTF.

CDR3 in amino acids: CSVEIPPEKLFF. For the CDR3, the DNA is TGCAGCGTTGAAATACCACCAGAAAAACTGTTTTTT. The chain couples TRBV29-1 to TRBJ1-4; D gene unclear. The CDR3 is made up of 12 amino acids. CDR1 is SQVTM, CDR2 ANQGSEA, per germline. The V and J ends lost 2 bases and 8 bases respectively, with 9 bases between them.

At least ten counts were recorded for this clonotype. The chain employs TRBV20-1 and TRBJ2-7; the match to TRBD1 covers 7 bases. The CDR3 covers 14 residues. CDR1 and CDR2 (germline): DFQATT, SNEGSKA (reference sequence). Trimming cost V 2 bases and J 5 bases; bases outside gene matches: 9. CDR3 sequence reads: CSARWPGGDNEQYF. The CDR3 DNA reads TGCAGTGCTAGATGGCCAGGGGGAGATAACGAGCAGTACTTC.

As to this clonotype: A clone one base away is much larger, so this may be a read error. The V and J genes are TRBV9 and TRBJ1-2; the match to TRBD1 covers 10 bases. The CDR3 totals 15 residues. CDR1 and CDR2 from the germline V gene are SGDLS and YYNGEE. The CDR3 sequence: CASTVGDRGNYGYTF. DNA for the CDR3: TGTGCCAGCACCGTAGGGGACAGGGGTAACTATGGCTACACCTTC.

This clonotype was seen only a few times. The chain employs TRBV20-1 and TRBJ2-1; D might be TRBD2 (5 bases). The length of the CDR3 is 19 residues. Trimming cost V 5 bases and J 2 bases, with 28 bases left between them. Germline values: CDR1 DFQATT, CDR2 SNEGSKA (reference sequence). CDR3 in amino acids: CSAPRDYRLPEKTYNEQFF. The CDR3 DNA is TGCAGTGCTCCCAGAGACTACCGCCTACCCGAAAAGACCTACAATGAGCAGTTCTTC.

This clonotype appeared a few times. CDR3 nucleotides: TGTGCCACCAGTGTCGCCCCGGGACAGGGAATTTCGAATGAGCAGTTCTTC. Its protein is CATSVAPGQGISNEQFF. V gene TRBV24-1 combines with J gene TRBJ2-1, with 9 positions matching TRBD1. V was clipped by 5 bases and J by 7 bases; unmatched bases: 14. Per the germline V gene, CDR1 is KGHDR and CDR2 is SFDVKD. There are 17 residues in the CDR3.

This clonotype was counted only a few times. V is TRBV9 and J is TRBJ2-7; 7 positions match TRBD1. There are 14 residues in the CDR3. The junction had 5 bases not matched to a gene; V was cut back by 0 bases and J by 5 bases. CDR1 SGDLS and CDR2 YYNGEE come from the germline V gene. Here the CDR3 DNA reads TGTGCCAGCAGCGTAGCAGGGGGTAAGAACGAGCAGTACTTC. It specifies CASSVAGGKNEQYF.